These T cell receptor beta chains were read from a single sample in a study of Graves' ophthalmopathy and Graves' hyperthyroidism. MiXCR, applied by TCRdb to the multiplex PCR reads, yields one record per CDR3 protein. Among a few hundred thousand distinct CDR3 sequences listed, 17% were seen once. The sequenced sample consisted of peripheral blood. Receptors were obtained from an adult woman with stable Graves' hyperthyroidism. Each CDR3 is given with its conserved first and last residue. The D gene is left open where the match is weak. Size values are once, few and many counts, or a class for expanded clones, and some rows have none.

size	D	V	J	DNA	CDR3
.	.	TRBV28	TRBJ1-2	TGTGCCAGCAGTTTATCCCCCGGGAGGGCACCCAACTATGGCTACACCTTC	CASSLSPGRAPNYGYTF
few	.	TRBV20-1	TRBJ2-7	TGCAGTGCCTTAACGAAGCGGGACAGGACCTACGAGCAGTACTTC	CSALTKRDRTYEQYF
many	.	TRBV29-1	TRBJ2-7	TGCAGCGTCCCAGGGACACCGAACTACGAGCAGTACTTC	CSVPGTPNYEQYF
many	.	TRBV4-1	TRBJ1-1	TGCGCCAGCAGCCAACATCCCGGGGTGGGGGCCACTGAAGCTTTCTTT	CASSQHPGVGATEAFF
many	.	TRBV5-1	TRBJ2-7	TGCGCCAGCAGCTTCGGGTTTGGTTACGAGCAGTACTTC	CASSFGFGYEQYF
many	TRBD1	TRBV28	TRBJ2-2	TGTGCCAGCAGTTTTTCTGGGGGACAGAGAAGTTCCGGGGAGCTGTTTTTT	CASSFSGGQRSSGELFF
.	.	TRBV6-1	TRBJ1-5	TGTGCCAGCAGGAAAGGGGGGGCCCAGCCCCAGCATTTT	CASRKGGAQPQHF
many	.	TRBV7-2	TRBJ2-7	TGTGCCAGCAGCTCCGTCCGGGGGTCAGCCATCTACGAGCAGTACTTC	CASSSVRGSAIYEQYF
many	TRBD1	TRBV6-1	TRBJ1-1	TGTGCCAGCAGCCTTAGCCCGACAGGGGTGAACACTGAAGCTTTCTTT	CASSLSPTGVNTEAFF
many	.	TRBV6-5	TRBJ2-7	TGTGCCAGCAGTTACTCCCCCAGGCCCCATGGCGAGCAGTACTTC	CASSYSPRPHGEQYF
many	.	TRBV7-8	TRBJ2-7	TGTGCCAGCAGCTTAGAGGTCACCTACGAGCAGTACTTC	CASSLEVTYEQYF
few	TRBD1	TRBV7-2	TRBJ2-5	TGTGCCAGCACTCAGGACAGGGACATAAGAGAGACCCAGTACTTC	CASTQDRDIRETQYF
many	TRBD1	TRBV6-1	TRBJ2-7	TGTGCCAGCAGAGCCGGGACAGGAATTGTCTACGAGCAGTACTTC	CASRAGTGIVYEQYF
many	.	TRBV19	TRBJ1-2	TGTGCCAGTAGTATTTCAGCAGCAGACTATGGCTACACCTTC	CASSISAADYGYTF
.	TRBD1	TRBV12-5	TRBJ1-2	TGTGCTAGTGGTTCCAGCGGGGGGGGACAGGGGCGTGACTATGGCTACACCTTC	CASGSSGGGQGRDYGYTF
few	TRBD1	TRBV19	TRBJ1-1	TGTGCCAGTAGTATCGGCGTGGACAGGCGAAGTGAAGCTTTCTTT	CASSIGVDRRSEAFF
.	.	TRBV10-1	TRBJ1-2	TGCGCCAGCAGTGAGTCCAGGGCCCTCGGAGTCGATGGCTACACCTTC	CASSESRALGVDGYTF
many	TRBD1	TRBV7-2	TRBJ1-6	TGTGCCAGCAGCTTAGCCGGGGGACAGGGCCAGTATAATTCACCCCTCCACTTT	CASSLAGGQGQYNSPLHF